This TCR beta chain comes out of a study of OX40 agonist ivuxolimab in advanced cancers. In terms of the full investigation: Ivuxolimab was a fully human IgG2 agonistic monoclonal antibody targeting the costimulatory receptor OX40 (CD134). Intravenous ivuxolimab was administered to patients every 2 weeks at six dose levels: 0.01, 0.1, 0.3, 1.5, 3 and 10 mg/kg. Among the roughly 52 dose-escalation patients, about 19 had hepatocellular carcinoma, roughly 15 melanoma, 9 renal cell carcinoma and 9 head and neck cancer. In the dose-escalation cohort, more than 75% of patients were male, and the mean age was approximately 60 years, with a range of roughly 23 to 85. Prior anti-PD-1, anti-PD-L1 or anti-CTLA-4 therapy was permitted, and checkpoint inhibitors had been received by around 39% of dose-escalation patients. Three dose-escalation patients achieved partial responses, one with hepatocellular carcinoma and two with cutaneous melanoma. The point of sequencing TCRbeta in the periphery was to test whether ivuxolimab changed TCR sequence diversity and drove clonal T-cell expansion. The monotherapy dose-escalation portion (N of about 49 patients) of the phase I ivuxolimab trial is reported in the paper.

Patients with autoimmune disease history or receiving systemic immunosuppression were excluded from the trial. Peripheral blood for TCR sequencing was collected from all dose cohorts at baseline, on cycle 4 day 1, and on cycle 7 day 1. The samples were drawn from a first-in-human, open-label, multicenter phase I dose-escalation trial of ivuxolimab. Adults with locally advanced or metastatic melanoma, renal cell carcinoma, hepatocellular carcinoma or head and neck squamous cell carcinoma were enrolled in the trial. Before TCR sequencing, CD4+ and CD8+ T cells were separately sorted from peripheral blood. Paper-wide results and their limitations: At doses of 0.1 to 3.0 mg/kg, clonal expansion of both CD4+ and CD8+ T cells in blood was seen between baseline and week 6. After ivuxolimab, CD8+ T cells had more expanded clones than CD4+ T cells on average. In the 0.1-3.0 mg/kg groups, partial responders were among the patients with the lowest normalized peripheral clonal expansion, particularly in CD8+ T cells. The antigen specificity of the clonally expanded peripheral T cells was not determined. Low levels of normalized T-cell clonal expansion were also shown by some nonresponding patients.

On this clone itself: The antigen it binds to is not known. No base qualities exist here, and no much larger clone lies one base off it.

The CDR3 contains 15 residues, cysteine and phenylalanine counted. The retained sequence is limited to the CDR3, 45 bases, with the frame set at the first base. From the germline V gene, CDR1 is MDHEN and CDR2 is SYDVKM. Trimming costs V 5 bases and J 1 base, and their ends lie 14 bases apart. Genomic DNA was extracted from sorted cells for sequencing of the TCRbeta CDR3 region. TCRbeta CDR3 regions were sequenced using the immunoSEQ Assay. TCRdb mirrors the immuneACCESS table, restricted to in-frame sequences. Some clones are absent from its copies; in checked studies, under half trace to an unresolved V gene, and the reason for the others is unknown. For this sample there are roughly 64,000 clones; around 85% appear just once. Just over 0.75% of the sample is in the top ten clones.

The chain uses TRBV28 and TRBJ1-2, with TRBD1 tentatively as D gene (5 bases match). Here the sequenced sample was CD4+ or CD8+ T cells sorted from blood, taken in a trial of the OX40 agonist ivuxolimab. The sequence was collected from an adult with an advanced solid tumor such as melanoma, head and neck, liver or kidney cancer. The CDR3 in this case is CASSLPGWGNYGYTF. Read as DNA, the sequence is TGTGCCAGCAGTCTTCCAGGGTGGGGTAACTATGGCTACACCTTC.